This TCR beta chain was obtained from a study of CD8+CD57+ T cells in acquired aplastic anemia. Study-wide background: Sorted CD4+ plus CD8+ cells gave DNA averaging about 3.2 ug. Broader study findings: A set of about 30 CD8+ CDR3 sequences was shared between patients and controls, and these sequences appeared highly expressed in patients.

Germline-derived CDR1 and CDR2 are LNHDA and SQIVND (reference sequence). Trimming cost V 4 bases and J 7 bases, with 13 bases left between them. The CDR3 runs to 13 residues. Notes on this clonotype: Its cognate antigen is unknown.

It was genomic DNA that served as the template for profiling TCR beta VDJ and CDR3. One entry per CDR3 protein results from TCRdb running MiXCR on the reads. The table records about 170,000 distinct CDR3 sequences, around 50% of them present only once. For sequencing, patients were chosen who had shown expansion of CD8+CD57+ cells by flow cytometry. Diagnosis of severe acquired aplastic anemia applied to all patients. The chain has TRBV19 and TRBJ1-2; the D is unclear. Specimen: sorted CD4+, CD8+, or CD8+CD57+ T cells (not recorded which) from PBMCs. This clonotype was obtained from a human donor with aplastic anemia. As DNA, the CDR3 is TGTGCCAGTAGTAAGGCCCCGGGGTTTGGCTACACCTTC. The encoded protein is CASSKAPGFGYTF.